These T cell receptor beta chains were read from a single sample in a study of cytomegalovirus exposure and HLA in healthy donors. Libraries were prepared by immunoSEQ multiplex PCR; TCRdb keeps only in-frame clonotypes and omits some of them. The data show roughly 200,000 clones, 70% to 75% seen once. Sample: PBMCs. Receptor source: a male donor in good health and CMV-seronegative. The CDR3 runs from the conserved cysteine through the conserved F or W. Fields, in order: D gene, V gene, clone size, J gene, CDR3 protein, CDR3 DNA. D genes are given only for firm matches. Clone size is stated in some rows and not others, as once, few, many or a class when expanded.

d_gene: -
v_gene: TRBV2
abundance: -
j_gene: TRBJ1-3
CDR3aa: CASRVQSTGNTIYF
CDR3nt: TGTGCCAGCAGAGTACAGAGTACTGGAAACACCATATATTTT

d_gene: -
v_gene: TRBV10-3
abundance: once
j_gene: TRBJ1-3
CDR3aa: CAISERGSFTGNTIYF
CDR3nt: TGTGCCATCAGTGAACGGGGTTCCTTTACTGGAAACACCATATATTTT

d_gene: TRBD2
v_gene: TRBV28
abundance: few
j_gene: TRBJ2-7
CDR3aa: CASSGGVVLLSYEQYF
CDR3nt: TGTGCCAGCAGCGGGGGGGTAGTGCTACTCTCCTACGAGCAGTACTTC

d_gene: TRBD1
v_gene: TRBV6-1
abundance: -
j_gene: TRBJ1-5
CDR3aa: CASSLNIQGNQPQHF
CDR3nt: TGTGCCAGCAGTCTAAACATACAGGGGAATCAGCCCCAGCATTTT

d_gene: -
v_gene: TRBV5-1
abundance: -
j_gene: TRBJ1-1
CDR3aa: CASSPYRAGAVNTEAFF
CDR3nt: TGCGCCAGCAGCCCGTACAGGGCGGGAGCGGTCAACACTGAAGCTTTCTTT

d_gene: -
v_gene: TRBV27
abundance: -
j_gene: TRBJ1-3
CDR3aa: CASSLGRADVRKGKTPSGNTIYF
CDR3nt: TGTGCCAGCAGTTTAGGCAGGGCAGACGTACGGAAGGGGAAGACCCCCTCTGGAAACACCATATATTTT

d_gene: -
v_gene: TRBV30
abundance: -
j_gene: TRBJ1-5
CDR3aa: CAWSTLTNQPQHF
CDR3nt: TGTGCCTGGTCGACCCTGACAAATCAGCCCCAGCATTTT

d_gene: TRBD2
v_gene: TRBV7-2
abundance: few
j_gene: TRBJ2-1
CDR3aa: CASRRTSGGSYNEQFF
CDR3nt: TGTGCCAGCAGACGGACTAGCGGGGGGTCCTACAATGAGCAGTTCTTC

d_gene: TRBD2
v_gene: TRBV7-2
abundance: -
j_gene: TRBJ2-1
CDR3aa: CASSAGGGRAHNEQFF
CDR3nt: TGTGCCAGCAGCGCCGGAGGCGGGAGGGCTCACAATGAGCAGTTCTTC

d_gene: TRBD1
v_gene: TRBV6-1
abundance: -
j_gene: TRBJ1-2
CDR3aa: CASARDRAYGYTF
CDR3nt: TGTGCCAGCGCCAGGGACAGGGCGTATGGCTACACCTTC

d_gene: -
v_gene: TRBV9
abundance: -
j_gene: TRBJ1-3
CDR3aa: CASSVALGTGNTIYF
CDR3nt: TGTGCCAGCAGCGTAGCTCTCGGGACTGGAAACACCATATATTTT

d_gene: -
v_gene: TRBV2
abundance: -
j_gene: TRBJ1-5
CDR3aa: CASSEPGAGKGQPQHF
CDR3nt: TGTGCCAGCAGTGAACCCGGAGCGGGGAAAGGTCAGCCCCAGCATTTT

d_gene: TRBD1
v_gene: TRBV7-9
abundance: once
j_gene: TRBJ2-7
CDR3aa: CASSLGQGAGRASYEQYF
CDR3nt: TGTGCCAGCAGCTTAGGACAGGGGGCGGGGCGGGCCTCCTACGAGCAGTACTTC

d_gene: TRBD2
v_gene: TRBV14
abundance: -
j_gene: TRBJ2-2
CDR3aa: CASSRLAGEPYGELFF
CDR3nt: TGTGCCAGCAGCCGACTAGCGGGGGAACCCTATGGGGAGCTGTTTTTT

d_gene: TRBD1
v_gene: TRBV7-9
abundance: once
j_gene: TRBJ1-5
CDR3aa: CASSLGQTREPQHF
CDR3nt: TGTGCCAGCAGCCTGGGACAGACTCGGGAGCCCCAGCATTTT

d_gene: -
v_gene: TRBV5-1
abundance: -
j_gene: TRBJ2-7
CDR3aa: CASSARSSYEQYF
CDR3nt: TGCGCCAGCAGTGCCCGTAGTTCCTACGAGCAGTACTTC

d_gene: -
v_gene: TRBV2
abundance: -
j_gene: TRBJ2-5
CDR3aa: CASPPLADQETQYF
CDR3nt: TGTGCCAGCCCCCCCTTAGCGGACCAAGAGACCCAGTACTTC

d_gene: -
v_gene: TRBV30
abundance: once
j_gene: TRBJ2-3
CDR3aa: CAWTSEENTDTQYF
CDR3nt: TGTGCCTGGACCTCGGAGGAGAACACAGATACGCAGTATTTT

d_gene: -
v_gene: TRBV30
abundance: -
j_gene: TRBJ2-2
CDR3aa: CAWNKGLANTGELFF
CDR3nt: TGTGCCTGGAACAAGGGGCTGGCGAACACCGGGGAGCTGTTTTTT

d_gene: -
v_gene: TRBV6-5
abundance: -
j_gene: TRBJ1-4
CDR3aa: CASAAATNEKLFF
CDR3nt: TGTGCCAGCGCTGCAGCAACTAATGAAAAACTGTTTTTT

d_gene: -
v_gene: TRBV19
abundance: -
j_gene: TRBJ2-7
CDR3aa: CASSIPSSYEQYF
CDR3nt: TGTGCCAGTAGTATCCCAAGCTCCTACGAGCAGTACTTC

d_gene: -
v_gene: TRBV6-5
abundance: -
j_gene: TRBJ1-2
CDR3aa: CASSYSTGDLYGYTF
CDR3nt: TGTGCCAGCAGTTACTCGACAGGCGACCTCTATGGCTACACCTTC

d_gene: TRBD2
v_gene: TRBV6-1
abundance: few
j_gene: TRBJ2-5
CDR3aa: CASREPHGAGGAVRETQYF
CDR3nt: TGTGCCAGCAGAGAACCACACGGGGCGGGGGGGGCCGTTCGGGAGACCCAGTACTTC

d_gene: -
v_gene: TRBV9
abundance: once
j_gene: TRBJ1-3
CDR3aa: CTSSVGPGSGNTIYF
CDR3nt: TGTACCAGCAGCGTAGGGCCGGGCTCTGGAAACACCATATATTTT

d_gene: TRBD2
v_gene: TRBV25-1
abundance: -
j_gene: TRBJ2-5
CDR3aa: CASLGIAGGETQYF
CDR3nt: TGTGCCAGCCTAGGGATAGCGGGAGGGGAGACCCAGTACTTC

d_gene: TRBD2
v_gene: TRBV9
abundance: -
j_gene: TRBJ2-1
CDR3aa: CASSVGLAGANNEQFF
CDR3nt: TGTGCCAGCAGCGTAGGGCTAGCGGGGGCCAACAATGAGCAGTTCTTC

d_gene: -
v_gene: TRBV7-9
abundance: -
j_gene: TRBJ1-5
CDR3aa: CASSLVSSNQPQHF
CDR3nt: TGTGCCAGCAGCTTAGTCTCTAGCAATCAGCCCCAGCATTTT

d_gene: TRBD1
v_gene: TRBV4-1
abundance: -
j_gene: TRBJ2-3
CDR3aa: CASSPGQGPTDTQYF
CDR3nt: TGCGCCAGCAGCCCGGGACAGGGCCCCACAGATACGCAGTATTTT

d_gene: TRBD2
v_gene: TRBV5-1
abundance: once
j_gene: TRBJ2-1
CDR3aa: CASSKGLAGGQFF
CDR3nt: TGCGCCAGCAGCAAGGGACTAGCGGGTGGGCAGTTCTTC

d_gene: TRBD1
v_gene: TRBV5-4
abundance: -
j_gene: TRBJ1-2
CDR3aa: CASSLGQAAYGYTF
CDR3nt: TGTGCCAGCAGCCTAGGACAGGCGGCATATGGCTACACCTTC

d_gene: -
v_gene: TRBV27
abundance: -
j_gene: TRBJ1-5
CDR3aa: CASSLGGEFQPQHF
CDR3nt: TGTGCCAGCAGTTTGGGGGGGGAATTTCAGCCCCAGCATTTT

d_gene: -
v_gene: TRBV4-2
abundance: many
j_gene: TRBJ1-6
CDR3aa: CASRGGSSYNSPLHF
CDR3nt: TGTGCCAGCAGGGGGGGGAGCTCCTATAATTCACCCCTCCACTTT

d_gene: -
v_gene: TRBV28
abundance: -
j_gene: TRBJ1-6
CDR3aa: CASSLTVNSPLHF
CDR3nt: TGTGCCAGCAGTTTAACAGTTAATTCACCCCTCCACTTT

d_gene: -
v_gene: TRBV2
abundance: -
j_gene: TRBJ2-3
CDR3aa: CASRLDYTDTQYF
CDR3nt: TGTGCCAGCAGGCTCGACTACACAGATACGCAGTATTTT

d_gene: TRBD1
v_gene: TRBV6-6
abundance: once
j_gene: TRBJ1-5
CDR3aa: CASSYLQGARQPQHF
CDR3nt: TGTGCCAGCAGTTACTTACAGGGGGCGAGACAGCCCCAGCATTTT

d_gene: TRBD1
v_gene: TRBV5-1
abundance: -
j_gene: TRBJ2-7
CDR3aa: CASSAGQGLGSYEQYF
CDR3nt: TGCGCCAGCAGCGCCGGACAGGGGTTGGGGTCCTACGAGCAGTACTTC

d_gene: -
v_gene: TRBV7-9
abundance: once
j_gene: TRBJ2-3
CDR3aa: CASSLRPSTDTQYF
CDR3nt: TGTGCCAGCAGCCTACGTCCTAGCACAGATACGCAGTATTTT

d_gene: -
v_gene: TRBV19
abundance: -
j_gene: TRBJ1-3
CDR3aa: CASNAGIRLGSGNTIYF
CDR3nt: TGTGCCAGTAACGCGGGGATCAGACTCGGCTCTGGAAACACCATATATTTT

d_gene: TRBD1
v_gene: TRBV28
abundance: -
j_gene: TRBJ2-1
CDR3aa: CASTSPGQGYNEQFF
CDR3nt: TGTGCCAGCACGTCTCCGGGACAGGGCTACAATGAGCAGTTCTTC

d_gene: TRBD1
v_gene: TRBV19
abundance: -
j_gene: TRBJ1-5
CDR3aa: CASSIDLETGVYSNQPQHF
CDR3nt: TGTGCCAGTAGTATAGATCTAGAGACAGGGGTTTATAGCAATCAGCCCCAGCATTTT

d_gene: -
v_gene: TRBV28
abundance: -
j_gene: TRBJ2-4
CDR3aa: CASLGRVAVAKNIQYF
CDR3nt: TGTGCCAGCCTCGGTAGGGTAGCGGTAGCCAAAAACATTCAGTACTTC

d_gene: -
v_gene: TRBV28
abundance: once
j_gene: TRBJ1-4
CDR3aa: CASSFVRGFEKLFF
CDR3nt: TGTGCCAGCAGTTTCGTCAGGGGTTTTGAAAAACTGTTTTTT

d_gene: -
v_gene: TRBV6-1
abundance: -
j_gene: TRBJ1-1
CDR3aa: CASSESRTEAFF
CDR3nt: TGTGCCAGCAGTGAATCGCGGACTGAAGCTTTCTTT

d_gene: TRBD1
v_gene: TRBV6-6
abundance: -
j_gene: TRBJ1-5
CDR3aa: CASTVTGGTSNQPQHF
CDR3nt: TGTGCCAGCACCGTAACAGGGGGAACGAGCAATCAGCCCCAGCATTTT

d_gene: -
v_gene: TRBV19
abundance: -
j_gene: TRBJ1-4
CDR3aa: CASSLVEAPSSLFF
CDR3nt: TGTGCCAGTAGCCTCGTTGAGGCCCCGTCTTCCCTGTTTTTT

d_gene: -
v_gene: TRBV12-5
abundance: -
j_gene: TRBJ1-6
CDR3aa: CASGLVSGAGSPLHF
CDR3nt: TGTGCTAGTGGTTTGGTTTCAGGGGCTGGGTCACCCCTCCACTTT

d_gene: -
v_gene: TRBV28
abundance: -
j_gene: TRBJ1-2
CDR3aa: CASTGGEGYTF
CDR3nt: TGTGCCAGCACGGGGGGGGAGGGCTACACCTTC

d_gene: TRBD1
v_gene: TRBV14
abundance: few
j_gene: TRBJ1-2
CDR3aa: CASSQRGQGGYTF
CDR3nt: TGTGCCAGCAGCCAAAGGGGGCAGGGTGGCTACACCTTC

d_gene: -
v_gene: TRBV4-1
abundance: once
j_gene: TRBJ2-7
CDR3aa: CASSPPGTTSYEQYF
CDR3nt: TGCGCCAGCAGCCCCCCGGGGACAACATCCTACGAGCAGTACTTC

d_gene: TRBD1
v_gene: TRBV7-2
abundance: -
j_gene: TRBJ2-2
CDR3aa: CASSLDRANTGELFF
CDR3nt: TGTGCCAGCAGCCTGGACAGGGCGAACACCGGGGAGCTGTTTTTT

d_gene: TRBD2
v_gene: TRBV19
abundance: -
j_gene: TRBJ2-5
CDR3aa: CASSIAGRDEQYF
CDR3nt: TGTGCCAGTAGTATCGCAGGGAGGGATGAGCAGTACTTC

d_gene: TRBD1
v_gene: TRBV5-6
abundance: -
j_gene: TRBJ2-1
CDR3aa: CASSFMTGSSYNEQFF
CDR3nt: TGTGCCAGCAGCTTTATGACAGGGAGCTCCTACAATGAGCAGTTCTTC

d_gene: TRBD1
v_gene: TRBV6-5
abundance: -
j_gene: TRBJ2-7
CDR3aa: CASSSGTGIDEQYF
CDR3nt: TGTGCCAGCAGTTCCGGGACAGGGATTGACGAGCAGTACTTC

d_gene: TRBD1
v_gene: TRBV6-5
abundance: once
j_gene: TRBJ1-5
CDR3aa: CASRLQGGHNQPQHF
CDR3nt: TGTGCCAGCAGATTACAGGGGGGTCACAATCAGCCCCAGCATTTT

d_gene: -
v_gene: TRBV15
abundance: -
j_gene: TRBJ1-1
CDR3aa: CATSRDRGYTVTEAFF
CDR3nt: TGTGCCACCAGCAGAGACAGGGGTTATACTGTCACTGAAGCTTTCTTT

d_gene: -
v_gene: TRBV10-3
abundance: -
j_gene: TRBJ1-5
CDR3aa: CAISAGRGDQPQHF
CDR3nt: TGTGCCATCAGTGCTGGCAGGGGTGACCAGCCCCAGCATTTT

d_gene: -
v_gene: TRBV7-3
abundance: -
j_gene: TRBJ1-1
CDR3aa: CASGGGVGTEAFF
CDR3nt: TGTGCCAGCGGGGGGGGAGTGGGCACTGAAGCTTTCTTT